The source of this TCR beta chain is a study of shared clonotypes between healthy human individuals. Regarding the study as a whole: The study found lower generation probabilities in non-shared clonotypes than in those shared by all four donors. Sampling covered nothing but blood. Tissue TCR repertoires likely differ from those found in blood.

With respect to this clone: Its cognate antigen is unknown.

The investigators split CD4+ cells into a CD45RA+ naive subset and a CD45RA-negative memory subset. The test was conducted at deep level. The data were produced by immunoSEQ multiplex PCR, yet TCRdb's version contains in-frame clones alone and is incomplete. The sample consists of a few million clones, 93% of them appearing once. The germline V gene encodes CDR1 MNHEY and CDR2 SMNVEV (reference sequence). The CDR3 is 15 residues long. V was trimmed by 2 bases and J by 8 bases, leaving 15 bases between them. The chain joins TRBV27 to TRBJ2-2; D not certain. Sequencing was carried out using naive CD4+ T cells from PBMCs. As for subset: CD45RA+ positively selected. This clonotype originated in a man between 18 and 35 years old in good health. Some clones in this sample may be carry-over from other donors' samples. The CDR3 coding sequence is TGTGCCAGCAGTTTAACCCCGTTGGCGAAGGGGGAGCTGTTTTTT. It yields the protein CASSLTPLAKGELFF.